One sample yielded the 27 T cell receptor beta chains listed below, sequenced in a study of T cells in Graves' hyperthyroidism and ophthalmopathy. RNA transcripts were the template for amplifying TCR beta CDR3 regions. First-round RT-PCR of the TCR CDR3 relied on the HTBI primer set. TCRdb re-called the multiplex PCR reads through MiXCR, storing one row per CDR3 protein. The sample carries roughly 420,000 distinct CDR3 sequences, about an eighth recorded once. Source material: blood. Every receptor here comes from a woman in her late teens or twenties with Graves' hyperthyroidism.

This clonotype was recorded many times. J is TRBJ1-3 and V is TRBV5-1; no reliable D call. The germline V gene has CDR1 SGHRS and CDR2 YFSETQ. V lost 1 base to trimming and J lost 0 bases, with 5 bases between them. This CDR3 region has 14 residues. DNA for the CDR3: TGCGCCAGCAGCTTGACCCACTCTGGAAACACCATATATTTT. Protein sequence: CASSLTHSGNTIYF.

The chain has TRBV27 and TRBJ1-1; D is perhaps TRBD1 (5 bases). CDR3 size: 13 residues. Germline CDR1 and CDR2: MNHEY and SMNVEV (reference sequence). Between the trimmed V and J ends, which lost 2 bases and 9 bases, there was a span of 13 bases. CDR3 nucleotides: TGTGCCAGCAGTTTAGTCGGCAGGGCAAAAGCTTTCTTT. Translation: CASSLVGRAKAFF.

The chain links TRBV12-3 or TRBV12-4 to TRBJ1-3, with a possible D match to TRBD1 (5 bases). The V and J ends lost 3 bases and 8 bases respectively, with 11 bases between them. This CDR3 contains 13 residues. In DNA, the CDR3 is TGTGCCAGCAGTTTGGGGGGGGTGGACACCATATATTTT. Translated, it gives CASSLGGVDTIYF.

The chain has TRBV6-2 or TRBV6-3 and TRBJ2-7; 9 bases fit TRBD1. Germline CDR1 and CDR2: MNHEY and SVGEGT. This CDR3 comprises 14 residues. V lost 6 bases to trimming and J lost 2 bases; unmatched junction nucleotides: 5. This CDR3 is CASSVTGGPYEQYF. CDR3 nucleotide sequence: TGTGCCAGCAGCGTGACAGGGGGTCCCTACGAGCAGTACTTC.

In its sample, this clonotype was seen many times. The rearrangement uses TRBV6-1 and TRBJ2-3, with 8 positions matching TRBD1. V was clipped by 5 bases and J by 0 bases; unmatched bases: 4. The CDR3 is 15 amino acids. The germline V gene has CDR1 MNHNS and CDR2 SASEGT. This CDR3 is CASSRQGTSTDTQYF. CDR3 in DNA: TGTGCCAGCAGTCGACAGGGGACTAGCACAGATACGCAGTATTTT.

This clonotype appeared a few times. The chain links TRBV27 to TRBJ2-7; a weak D match, TRBD1 (5 bases). The germline V gene has CDR1 MNHEY and CDR2 SMNVEV (reference sequence). Trimming cost V 5 bases and J 4 bases, with 12 bases left between them. The CDR3 sequence is 13 residues long. Here the CDR3 DNA reads TGTGCCAGCAGTATACAAACAGGATACGAGCAGTACTTC. Protein sequence: CASSIQTGYEQYF.

The rearrangement uses TRBV4-1 and TRBJ2-1; 10 bases are shared with TRBD2. Germline V gene sequence: CDR1 MGHRA, CDR2 YSYEKL. J was trimmed by 4 bases and V by 1 base; bases with no gene match: 7. The CDR3 is 17 amino acids. The CDR3 here is CASSQALSSGGYNEQFF. Here the CDR3 DNA reads TGCGCCAGCAGCCAAGCTCTCTCTAGCGGGGGATACAATGAGCAGTTCTTC.

This clonotype was seen only a few times. V gene TRBV6-1 combines with J gene TRBJ1-5, with D possibly TRBD1 on 6 matching bases. The germline V gene has CDR1 MNHNS and CDR2 SASEGT. The length of the CDR3 is 14 residues. The V and J ends lost 5 bases and 6 bases respectively, with 14 bases between them. In nucleotides, the CDR3 is TGTGCCAGCAGTTTATACAGGGTGGGTCAGCCCCAGCATTTT. Translation gives CASSLYRVGQPQHF.

The chain has TRBV10-3 and TRBJ1-1; D gene uncertain. Trimming took 8 bases from V and 2 from J, leaving 15 bases between them. CDR1 ENHRY and CDR2 SYGVKD come from the germline V gene. The CDR3 is 14 residues long. In nucleotides, the CDR3 is TGTGCCATCGAGGCGTACAGCCAAAACACTGAAGCTTTCTTT. Amino acids: CAIEAYSQNTEAFF.

CDR3 in amino acids: CASRTRQGDEAFF. The CDR3 DNA reads as TGTGCCAGCAGAACACGACAGGGTGATGAGGCTTTCTTT. The chain couples TRBV25-1 to TRBJ1-1, with 7 bases matching TRBD1. This CDR3 spans 13 amino acids. The V gene end was trimmed by 6 bases and the J gene end by 11 bases; junction bases not matched to a gene: 12. Germline V gene lookup returns CDR1 MGHDK and CDR2 SYGVNS.

At least ten counts were recorded for this clonotype. The rearrangement uses TRBV20-1 and TRBJ2-2; no clear D gene. V was shortened by 2 bases and J by 6 bases, with 7 bases between the two germline ends. Germline V gives CDR1 DFQATT, CDR2 SNEGSKA (reference sequence). The CDR3 runs to 12 residues. The DNA of the CDR3 is TGCAGTGCTAGAAGCCCGCCCGGGGAGCTGTTTTTT. Residues: CSARSPPGELFF.

The rearrangement links TRBV19 to TRBJ2-1; D is unclear. V was clipped by 3 bases and J by 0 bases, with 9 bases between them. CDR1 is LNHDA and CDR2 is SQIVND in the germline V gene (reference sequence). This CDR3 comprises 15 residues. CDR3 sequence (DNA): TGTGCCAGTAGTATTTACAGAAGCTCCTACAATGAGCAGTTCTTC. Protein: CASSIYRSSYNEQFF.

This clonotype was seen more than once but under ten times. V gene TRBV5-1 combines with J gene TRBJ1-4; no definite D call. Between the trimmed V and J ends, which lost 4 bases and 8 bases, there was a span of 18 bases. The CDR3 loop spans 15 amino acids. The germline V gene encodes CDR1 SGHRS and CDR2 YFSETQ. The CDR3 protein is CASSRLAGSGEKLFF. For the CDR3, the DNA is TGCGCCAGCAGCAGACTTGCCGGATCAGGCGAAAAACTGTTTTTT.

Ten or more counts support this clonotype. The gene calls are TRBV24-1 and TRBJ2-3; 8 bases agree with TRBD1. The germline CDR1 and CDR2 sequences are KGHDR and SFDVKD. V shed 2 bases and J 6 bases; nucleotides not matched to a gene: 6. The CDR3 runs 15 residues. The CDR3, as DNA: TGTGCCACCAGTGATTATGGGCAGGGGGCCGATACGCAGTATTTT. Translation gives CATSDYGQGADTQYF.

This clonotype was detected only a few times. The chain employs TRBV11-2 and TRBJ2-4; the D is unclear. The CDR3 totals 15 residues. V was pared by 5 bases and J by 1 base, with 12 bases between. Germline-derived CDR1 and CDR2 are SGHAT and FQNNGV. CDR3 DNA sequence: TGTGCCAGCAGCCCGGCTTCCGGGGCCAAAAACATTCAGTACTTC. It translates to CASSPASGAKNIQYF.

This clonotype turned up a few times. The V call is TRBV6-2 or TRBV6-3, the J call TRBJ2-3, with 11 bases fitting TRBD1. Germline CDR1 MNHEY, CDR2 SVGEGT. The CDR3 consists of 18 residues. V shed 1 base, J shed 2 bases, and the junction held 8 bases outside the gene matches. CDR3 amino acids: CASSYFSGTGGATDTQYF. The CDR3 DNA reads TGTGCCAGCAGTTACTTCTCCGGGACAGGGGGTGCCACAGATACGCAGTATTTT.

This clonotype showed up many times. V gene TRBV28 combines with J gene TRBJ1-1; D remains unclear. CDR3 length: 12 amino acids. Trimming left V 6 bases short and J 3 bases short, with 8 bases between. Germline V gene sequence: CDR1 MDHEN, CDR2 SYDVKM. The DNA of the CDR3 is TGTGCCAGCAGCTTCCCTTACACTGAAGCTTTCTTT. Its protein product is CASSFPYTEAFF.

This clonotype has just a few counts. The chain has TRBV4-3 and TRBJ1-3; a weak D match, TRBD1 (5 bases). Trimming took off 0 bases at V and 7 bases at J, with 7 bases between the two ends. Germline V lookup: CDR1 LGHNA, CDR2 YSLEER. The CDR3 extends over 13 amino acids. CDR3 coding DNA: TGCGCCAGCAGCCAAGACAGGGCGAACACCATATATTTT. Translating gives CASSQDRANTIYF.

This clonotype turned up a few times. The rearrangement uses TRBV5-1 and TRBJ2-7, with 12 nucleotides matching TRBD2. The germline CDR1 and CDR2 sequences are SGHRS and YFSETQ. The CDR3 totals 17 residues. V lost 2 bases and J lost 0; bases outside the gene matches: 6. This CDR3 is CASSFGLAGISSYEQYF. Here the CDR3 DNA reads TGCGCCAGCAGCTTTGGACTAGCGGGAATCAGCTCCTACGAGCAGTACTTC.

CDR3 sequence (DNA): TGCGCCAGCAGCTTATCGACAGATCTAAATTCACCCCTCCACTTT. It translates to CASSLSTDLNSPLHF. The chain carries TRBV5-1 and TRBJ1-6, with a possible D match to TRBD1 (5 bases). The germline V gene has CDR1 SGHRS and CDR2 YFSETQ. V shed 2 bases and J shed 7 bases, with 13 bases lying between them. The CDR3 sequence is 15 residues long.

In its sample, this clonotype was seen many times. The chain combines TRBV5-1 with TRBJ2-3; 8 nucleotides line up with TRBD1. CDR1 and CDR2 from the germline V gene are SGHRS and YFSETQ. This CDR3 spans 16 amino acids. Trimming took 4 bases from V and 2 from J; bases not matched to a gene: 9. CDR3 region: CASSPGQAITTDTQYF. The CDR3 nucleotides read TGCGCCAGCAGCCCGGGACAGGCTATTACCACAGATACGCAGTATTTT.

In its sample, this clonotype was seen a few times. The chain employs TRBV29-1 and TRBJ1-5, with D perhaps TRBD1 (6 bases). The CDR3 extends over 11 amino acids. Deletions cut 6 bases from V and 5 bases from J, with 8 bases between. The V gene's germline CDR1 is SQVTM and CDR2 ANQGSEA. CDR3 nucleotides: TGCAGCGTGGGGGCCGATCAGCCCCAGCATTTT. Amino acid sequence: CSVGADQPQHF.

This clonotype was seen at least ten times. The rearrangement joins TRBV12-3 or TRBV12-4 to TRBJ2-7; D uncertain. CDR3 size: 14 residues. V was clipped by 5 bases and J by 0 bases, with 11 bases between them. In DNA, the CDR3 is TGTGCCAGCAGTCCTGAACCTCCCTCCTACGAGCAGTACTTC. The encoded protein is CASSPEPPSYEQYF.

This clonotype was found many times. V usage is TRBV14 and J usage is TRBJ2-5; 7 bases are shared with TRBD2. Germline V gene lookup returns CDR1 SGHDN and CDR2 FVKESK. J lost 2 bases, V lost 0 bases, and 6 bases had no gene match. The length of the CDR3 is 16 residues. CDR3 region: CASSQDIAGDQETQYF. The DNA of the CDR3 is TGTGCCAGCAGCCAAGATATCGCGGGGGATCAAGAGACCCAGTACTTC.

This clonotype was seen repeatedly, ten times or more. V and J are TRBV7-2 and TRBJ1-5; D remains unclear. V lost 2 bases to trimming and J lost 6 bases, with 11 bases between them. The CDR3 has 14 amino acids. The V gene's germline CDR1 is SGHTA and CDR2 FQGNSA. The CDR3 loop reads CASSLLGASQPQHF. CDR3 DNA sequence: TGTGCCAGCAGCTTATTGGGAGCCAGTCAGCCCCAGCATTTT.

Written as DNA, the CDR3 is TGTGCCAGCAGCCTCGACAACCACGACTATGGCTACACCTTC. It translates to CASSLDNHDYGYTF. This rearrangement joins TRBV9 to TRBJ1-2; no clear D gene. Per the germline V gene, CDR1 is SGDLS and CDR2 is YYNGEE. This CDR3 spans 14 amino acids. The V gene lost 4 bases and the J gene lost 3 bases, with 13 bases spanning the gap. The variable domain in full, completed from reference TRBV9 and TRBJ1-2, reads DSGVTQTPKHLITATGQRVTLRCSPRSGDLSVYWYQQSLDQGLQFLIQYYNGEERAKGNILERFSAQQFPDLHSELNLSSLELGDSALYFCASSLDNHDYGYTFGSGTRLTVV.

In this sample, this clonotype turned up many times. The genes are TRBV12-3 or TRBV12-4 and TRBJ2-2; 7 positions match TRBD2. V dropped 3 bases and J dropped 3; count of bases not matched to a gene: 13. The CDR3 extends over 18 amino acids. CDR3 sequence (DNA): TGTGCCAGCAGTTTTCCAGGACGCGGGAGTAGGTACACCGGGGAGCTGTTTTTT. Protein sequence: CASSFPGRGSRYTGELFF.